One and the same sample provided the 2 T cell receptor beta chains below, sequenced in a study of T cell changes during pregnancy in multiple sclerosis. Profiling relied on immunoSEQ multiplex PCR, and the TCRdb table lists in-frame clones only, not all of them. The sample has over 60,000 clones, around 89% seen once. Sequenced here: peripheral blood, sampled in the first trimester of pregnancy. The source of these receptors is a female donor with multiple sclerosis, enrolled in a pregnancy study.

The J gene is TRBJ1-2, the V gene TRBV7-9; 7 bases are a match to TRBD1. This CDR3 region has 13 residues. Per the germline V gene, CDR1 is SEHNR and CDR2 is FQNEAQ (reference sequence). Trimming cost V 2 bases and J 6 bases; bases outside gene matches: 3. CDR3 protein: CASSLHTGDGYTF. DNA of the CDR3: TGTGCCAGCAGCTTACATACAGGGGATGGCTACACCTTC.

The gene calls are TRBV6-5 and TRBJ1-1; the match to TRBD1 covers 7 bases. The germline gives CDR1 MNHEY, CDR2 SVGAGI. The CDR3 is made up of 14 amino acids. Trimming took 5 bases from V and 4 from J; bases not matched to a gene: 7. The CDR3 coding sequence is TGTGCCAGCAGTCCCCGGACAGGCTTCACTGAAGCTTTCTTT. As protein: CASSPRTGFTEAFF.